This T cell receptor (beta chain) came from a study of CD8+CD57+ T cells in acquired aplastic anemia. Study at large: On average, sorted CD4+ and CD8+ cells gave roughly 3 ug of DNA.

Many counts were recorded for this clonotype. Its antigen remains unidentified. CD8+CD57+ cell expansion had been shown by flow cytometry in patients chosen for sequencing. Every patient had severe acquired aplastic anemia. Each patient gave a blood sample that was collected before any therapy had been received. The study, taken as a whole, reports: Twenty-nine shared CD8+ CDR3s appeared highly expressed within patients' immunodominant clones.

The template for TCR beta VDJ and CDR3 sequence profiling was genomic DNA. TCRdb called the reads again in MiXCR, with one record for every CDR3 protein. In the table there are 150,000 to 200,000 distinct CDR3 sequences, approximately 51% of which are singletons. The sequenced material came from sorted CD4+, CD8+, or CD8+CD57+ T cells (not recorded which) from PBMCs. The clonotype was recovered from a human donor with aplastic anemia.

This chain's CDR3 is CAISESEFGTGAFF. DNA of the CDR3: TGTGCCATCAGTGAGTCCGAGTTCGGCACCGGGGCTTTCTTT. V gene TRBV10-3 combines with J gene TRBJ1-1; unclear D gene. V lost 0 bases, J lost 11 bases, and 16 bases lay in between. The germline CDR1 and CDR2 sequences are ENHRY and SYGVKD. The CDR3 contains 14 residues.